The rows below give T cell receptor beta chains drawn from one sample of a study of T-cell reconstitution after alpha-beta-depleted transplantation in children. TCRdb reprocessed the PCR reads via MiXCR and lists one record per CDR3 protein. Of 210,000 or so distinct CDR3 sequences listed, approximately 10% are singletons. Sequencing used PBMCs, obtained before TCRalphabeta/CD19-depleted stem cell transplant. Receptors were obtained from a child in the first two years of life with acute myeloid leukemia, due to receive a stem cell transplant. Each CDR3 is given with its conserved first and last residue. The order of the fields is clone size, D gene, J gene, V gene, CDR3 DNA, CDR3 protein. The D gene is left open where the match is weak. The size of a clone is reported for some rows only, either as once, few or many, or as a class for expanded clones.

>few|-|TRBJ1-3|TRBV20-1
TGCAGTGCTATCGGCCAGGCGGAAAACACCATATATTTT
CSAIGQAENTIYF
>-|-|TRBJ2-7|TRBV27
TGTGCCAGTTTTTCGGGTTGGGGATTTCAGTACTTC
CASFSGWGFQYF
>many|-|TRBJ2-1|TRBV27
TGTGCCAGCAGGGCAGGGTTCTACAATGAGCAGTTCTTC
CASRAGFYNEQFF
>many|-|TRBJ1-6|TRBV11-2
TGTGCCAGCAGCGCAGGGAATTCACCCCTCCACTTT
CASSAGNSPLHF
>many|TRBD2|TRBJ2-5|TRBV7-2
TGTGCCAGCAGCTTAGCGCGAATAGCGGGGCTCCGGGAGACCCAGTACTTC
CASSLARIAGLRETQYF
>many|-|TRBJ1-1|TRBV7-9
TGTGCCAGCAGGGAGGGGTTGGGGAACACTGAAGCTTTCTTT
CASREGLGNTEAFF
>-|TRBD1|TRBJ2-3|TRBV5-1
TGCGCCAGCAGCTATACAGGGGAAGATACGCAGTATTTT
CASSYTGEDTQYF
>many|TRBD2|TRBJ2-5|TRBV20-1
TGCAGTGCTAGGAACCGACTAGCGAAAGAGACCCAGTACTTC
CSARNRLAKETQYF
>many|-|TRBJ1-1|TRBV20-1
TGCAGTGGTGCGGACAGTAGTATGAACACTGAAGCTTTCTTT
CSGADSSMNTEAFF
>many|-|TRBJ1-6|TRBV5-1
TGCGCCAGCAGCTTGATGGCCAGCGGCAATTCACCCCTCCACTTT
CASSLMASGNSPLHF
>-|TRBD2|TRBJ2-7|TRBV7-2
TGTGCCAGCAGCCGAGCCGGGACTAGCAGTGCCTACGAGCAGTACTTC
CASSRAGTSSAYEQYF
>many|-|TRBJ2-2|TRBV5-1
TGCGCCAGCAGCTTGAGTCGTGACACCGGGGAGCTGTTTTTT
CASSLSRDTGELFF
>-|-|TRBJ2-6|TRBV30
TGTGCCTGGAGTCCGACTCCTGGGGCCAACGTCCTGACTTTC
CAWSPTPGANVLTF
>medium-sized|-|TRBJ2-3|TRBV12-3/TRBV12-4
TGTGCCAGCAGTTTTGATACGCAGTATTTT
CASSFDTQYF
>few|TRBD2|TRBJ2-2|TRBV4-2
TGTGCCAGCAGCCCCGGGGTAGCGGGATTCTCCCATATAGGCACCGGGGAGCTGTTTTTT
CASSPGVAGFSHIGTGELFF
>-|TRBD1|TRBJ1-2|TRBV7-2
TGTGCCAGCAGCTTTCAGCCGGGACCAGGGGGCGGCTATGGCTACACCTTC
CASSFQPGPGGGYGYTF
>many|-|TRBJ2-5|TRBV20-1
TGCAGTGCTAGAGTGGCGGGCCAGGTCCAAGAGACCCAGTACTTC
CSARVAGQVQETQYF
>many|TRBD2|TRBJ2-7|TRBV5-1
TGCGCCAGCAGCTTGAAACTAGCGGGAGATGTCTCCTACGAGCAGTACTTC
CASSLKLAGDVSYEQYF
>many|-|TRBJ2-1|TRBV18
TGTGCCAGCTCACCGAGACGGGACCGGGATGAGCAGTTCTTC
CASSPRRDRDEQFF
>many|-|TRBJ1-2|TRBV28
TGTGCCAGCAGCCGGACAGTCGGTGGCTACACCTTC
CASSRTVGGYTF
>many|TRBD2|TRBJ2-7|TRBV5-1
TGCGCCAGCAGCTCGATCCCGACTAGCGGGAGGTGGTCCTACGAGCAGTACTTC
CASSSIPTSGRWSYEQYF
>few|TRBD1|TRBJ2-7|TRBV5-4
TGTGCCAGCAGCTCTCCGGGACAGGGGAAGTCCGAGCAGTACTTC
CASSSPGQGKSEQYF
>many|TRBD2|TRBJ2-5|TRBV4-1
TGCGCCAGCAGCCATTCCGGGACTAGGGCACAAGAGACCCAGTACTTC
CASSHSGTRAQETQYF
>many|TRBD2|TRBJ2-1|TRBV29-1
TGCAGCGCTGTAACTAGCGGGGGTAATGAGCAGTTCTTC
CSAVTSGGNEQFF
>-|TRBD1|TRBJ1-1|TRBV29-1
TGCAGCGTTGAAGATGCTTTGCCGGGACAGGGGAGCGGACTGGAAGCTATCTTT
CSVEDALPGQGSGLEAIF
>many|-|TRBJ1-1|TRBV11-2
TGTGCCAGCAGCGGATCCGGGTTCCCTAAAGAGGCTTTCTTT
CASSGSGFPKEAFF
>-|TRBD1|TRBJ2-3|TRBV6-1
TGTGCCAGCAGTGAAGCGCAGGTCAGGGGGTCAGATATGCAGTATTTT
CASSEAQVRGSDMQYF
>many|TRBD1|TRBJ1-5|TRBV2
TGTGCCAGCGACAGGGGGCTCAATCAGCCCCAGCATTTT
CASDRGLNQPQHF
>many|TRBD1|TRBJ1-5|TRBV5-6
TGTGCCAGCAGCGTGACAGGGAATCAGCCCCAGCATTTT
CASSVTGNQPQHF
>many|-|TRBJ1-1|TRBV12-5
TGTGCTAGTGTAGTCGCCCTGAGGACTGAAGCTTTCTTT
CASVVALRTEAFF
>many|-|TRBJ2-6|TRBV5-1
TGCGCCAGCATGGTTCAAGGGGCCAACGTCCTGACTTTC
CASMVQGANVLTF